A selection of T cell receptor beta chains follows, all from one sample in a study of early T cells in non-severe SARS-CoV-2 infection. Each CDR3 protein is one row after TCRdb ran MiXCR on the 5' RACE reads. The sample holds over 60,000 distinct CDR3 sequences, roughly a tenth seen once. This material consisted of whole blood, taken at baseline. These receptor sequences come from an adult who was a healthcare worker with PCR-confirmed SARS-CoV-2 infection or an uninfected control (not recorded which). CDR3s include the opening cysteine and the closing phenylalanine or tryptophan. The D gene is left open where the match is weak. Expanded clones are given a class, and other clones once, few, many or no size at all.

v_gene,j_gene,len,d_gene,abundance,CDR3nt,CDR3aa
TRBV24-1,TRBJ2-1,15,NA,many,TGTGCCACCAGTGATCGACTAGCCGAGGGGGGTGAGCAGTTCTTC,CATSDRLAEGGEQFF
TRBV12-3/TRBV12-4,TRBJ1-2,14,NA,many,TGTGCCAGCAGGGAACAGGGAAGTGGGGATGGCTACACCTTC,CASREQGSGDGYTF
TRBV7-3,TRBJ2-3,15,TRBD1,many,TGTGCCAGCAGCTTAACACAGGGGGCTGCAGATACGCAGTATTTT,CASSLTQGAADTQYF
TRBV5-1,TRBJ2-5,14,TRBD1,NA,TGCGCCAGCAGCCCCGGACAGGGGGGCGAGACCCAGTACTTC,CASSPGQGGETQYF
TRBV6-5,TRBJ2-7,13,TRBD1,NA,TGTGCCAGCAGTCCGGGGACAGGCCGGGAGCAGTACTTC,CASSPGTGREQYF
TRBV11-2,TRBJ2-1,12,NA,medium-sized,TGTGCCAGCAGCCTAACCCGCAATGAGCAGTTCTTC,CASSLTRNEQFF
TRBV5-1,TRBJ2-1,15,TRBD1,few,TGCGCCAGCAGCTTGGGGACAGGCCGATACAATGAGCAGTTCTTC,CASSLGTGRYNEQFF
TRBV7-8,TRBJ2-1,11,NA,few,TGTGCCAGCAGCTATAGCCATGAGCAGTTCTTC,CASSYSHEQFF
TRBV6-5,TRBJ1-1,16,NA,NA,TGTGCCAGCAGTTACTCGAACAGACGATTGAACACTGAAGCTTTCTTT,CASSYSNRRLNTEAFF
TRBV6-5,TRBJ1-2,14,TRBD1,NA,TGTGCCAGCAGGGGACAGGGGAAAAACTATGGCTACACCTTC,CASRGQGKNYGYTF
TRBV20-1,TRBJ1-6,15,NA,many,TGCAGTGCTAGGCCTCATGAGGGAGTGAATTCACCCCTCCACTTT,CSARPHEGVNSPLHF
TRBV2,TRBJ2-3,15,TRBD2,NA,TGTGCCAGCAGGGACCGGGGACTAGCGGGGGCCACGCAGTATTTT,CASRDRGLAGATQYF
TRBV30,TRBJ1-1,14,NA,many,TGTGCCTGGAGTTCCCGAGGTTCTAACACTGAAGCTTTCTTT,CAWSSRGSNTEAFF
TRBV12-3/TRBV12-4,TRBJ1-1,13,NA,NA,TGTGCCAGCACCCGGGCCCTAGACACTGAAGCTTTCTTT,CASTRALDTEAFF
TRBV30,TRBJ1-1,13,NA,NA,TGTGCCTGGAGGGCGGGGCGGAACACTGAAGCTTTCTTT,CAWRAGRNTEAFF
TRBV30,TRBJ2-1,12,NA,NA,TGTGCCTGGAGGGACTCCTACAATGAGCAGTTCTTC,CAWRDSYNEQFF